A single sample gave rise to the 23 T cell receptor beta chains below, sequenced in a study of CD8 T cells in Susac syndrome. When the RNA was reverse transcribed, random hexamers were used with an input of roughly 0.45 to 1 ug. TCRdb analysed the immunoSEQ multiplex PCR reads with MiXCR anew, one entry per CDR3 protein. The data hold 160,000 or so distinct CDR3 sequences, with approximately 94% observed a single time. Sequencing used CD4+ T cells from PBMCs. The receptors were gathered from a human donor with multiple sclerosis.

The V call is TRBV19, the J call TRBJ1-2, with D uncertain. Trimming pared 7 bases from V and 6 bases from J, leaving 9 bases between. The germline CDR1 and CDR2 sequences are LNHDA and SQIVND (reference sequence). CDR3 length equals 11 residues. DNA for the CDR3: TGTGCCAGTACTGCAGGTCATGGCTACACCTTC. Residues: CASTAGHGYTF.

CDR3 protein: CASSSLSRGLGELFF. The CDR3 DNA reads TGTGCCAGCAGTTCGCTATCTAGGGGTTTGGGGGAGCTGTTTTTT. The chain recombines TRBV12-3 or TRBV12-4 with TRBJ2-2, with D possibly TRBD1 on 5 matching bases. The V and J ends lost 4 bases and 8 bases respectively, with 17 bases between them. This CDR3 has 15 amino acids.

The chain is built from TRBV5-1 and TRBJ2-4; D might be TRBD2 (5 bases). In germline, CDR1 is SGHRS, CDR2 YFSETQ. This CDR3 is 11 amino acids long. V lost 5 bases, J lost 8 bases, and 8 bases lay in between. The CDR3 DNA sequence: TGCGCCAGCAGGGAGGAACACATTCAGTACTTC. It translates to CASREEHIQYF.

The chain joins TRBV7-9 to TRBJ2-7; D unclear. Trimming cost V 1 base and J 3 bases, with 10 bases left between them. This CDR3 spans 14 amino acids. Germline-derived CDR1 and CDR2 are SEHNR and FQNEAQ (reference sequence). In DNA, the CDR3 is TGTGCCAGCAGCTTAGATGTGGGAAGCTACGAGCAGTACTTC. Encoded protein: CASSLDVGSYEQYF.

The chain has TRBV20-1 and TRBJ1-5; D is undetermined. The V gene lost 2 bases and the J gene lost 0 bases, with 17 bases spanning the gap. The CDR3 length is 17 residues. From germline, CDR1 is DFQATT and CDR2 SNEGSKA (reference sequence). In nucleotides, the CDR3 is TGCAGTGCTAGATCCGGACCGAACGCTTATAGCAATCAGCCCCAGCATTTT. Its translation: CSARSGPNAYSNQPQHF.

V and J are TRBV5-1 and TRBJ1-2, with D uncertain. Germline V gene data show CDR1 as SGHRS and CDR2 as YFSETQ. This CDR3 is 14 amino acids long. The V end was cut by 7 bases, the J end by 2 bases, with 15 bases between. The DNA for the CDR3 is TGCGCCAGCTTCTTGTCCCCGGGAAACTATGGCTACACCTTC. This translates into CASFLSPGNYGYTF. Full variable domain (remainder filled in from reference TRBV5-1 and TRBJ1-2): KAGVTQTPRYLIKTRGQQVTLSCSPISGHRSVSWYQQTPGQGLQFLFEYFSETQRNKGNFPGRFSGRQFSNSRSEMNVSTLELGDSALYLCASFLSPGNYGYTFGSGTRLTVV.

V and J are TRBV27 and TRBJ1-5; unclear D gene. Deletions cut 5 bases from V and 2 bases from J, with 16 bases between. The CDR3 sequence is 16 residues long. Germline values: CDR1 MNHEY, CDR2 SMNVEV (reference sequence). CDR3 in DNA: TGTGCCAGCAGTAGAGGACCGCCGGACGGCAATCAGCCCCAGCATTTT. Protein sequence: CASSRGPPDGNQPQHF.

The rearrangement uses TRBV10-3 and TRBJ2-1; D remains ambiguous. Germline CDR1 and CDR2: ENHRY and SYGVKD. CDR3 length equals 13 residues. The V end was cut by 4 bases, the J end by 3 bases, with 7 bases between. The CDR3 region is CAISGVLYNEQFF. In nucleotides, the CDR3 is TGTGCCATCAGTGGGGTCCTCTACAATGAGCAGTTCTTC.

V usage is TRBV5-4 and J usage is TRBJ2-2; 9 bases map to TRBD1. Looked up from germline, CDR1 is SGHNT and CDR2 is YYREEE (reference sequence). J was trimmed by 3 bases and V by 3 bases; bases with no gene match: 0. The CDR3 is made up of 14 amino acids. The CDR3 spells CASSYRGHTGELFF. The CDR3 nucleotides read TGTGCCAGCAGCTACAGGGGGCACACCGGGGAGCTGTTTTTT.

This rearrangement joins TRBV18 to TRBJ2-7; 8 bases are a match to TRBD1. The CDR3 runs to 13 residues. With 5 bases clipped from V and 6 bases from J, the junction kept 6 bases outside the gene matches. Germline V gene data show CDR1 as KGHSH and CDR2 as LQKENI. The CDR3 sequence is CASSRGDRGEQYF. The CDR3, as DNA: TGTGCCAGCTCAAGGGGCGACAGGGGCGAGCAGTACTTC. Variable domain in full (rest from reference TRBV18 and TRBJ2-7): NAGVMQNPRHLVRRRGQEARLRCSPMKGHSHVYWYRQLPEEGLKFMVYLQKENIIDESGMPKERFSAEFPKEGPSILRIQQVVRGDSAAYFCASSRGDRGEQYFGPGTRLTVT.

This chain uses TRBV6-5 with TRBJ1-2; tentative D call: TRBD1 (6 bases). CDR3 size: 15 residues. The V gene lost 7 bases and the J gene lost 4 bases, with 19 bases spanning the gap. Germline V CDR1 and CDR2: MNHEY, SVGAGI. The CDR3 nucleotides are TGTGCCAGCACCGACTTGGGGGCCGGCGGCTATGGCTACACCTTC. The encoded protein is CASTDLGAGGYGYTF.

The chain links TRBV5-1 to TRBJ2-7; possibly TRBD2 for D (5 bases). The CDR3 extends over 17 amino acids. Germline V gene lookup returns CDR1 SGHRS and CDR2 YFSETQ. V was pared by 0 bases and J by 1 base, with 17 bases between. CDR3 bases: TGCGCCAGCAGCTTGGATGCCAGTCCGGGGTTATCCTACGAGCAGTACTTC. Translating gives CASSLDASPGLSYEQYF.

CDR3 residues: CASSDKNTEAFF. The CDR3, as DNA: TGTGCCAGCAGTGATAAGAACACTGAAGCTTTCTTT. The chain joins TRBV2 to TRBJ1-1; D is uncertain. Germline values: CDR1 SNHLY, CDR2 FYNNEI. The germline V and J ends were trimmed by 3 bases and 1 base, with 3 bases remaining between them. The CDR3 length is 12 residues. Combining the CDR3 with reference TRBV2 and TRBJ1-1 gives the whole variable domain EPEVTQTPSHQVTQMGQEVILRCVPISNHLYFYWYRQILGQKVEFLVSFYNNEISEKSEIFDDQFSVERPDGSNFTLKIRSTKLEDSAMYFCASSDKNTEAFFGQGTRLTVV.

The chain carries TRBV7-2 and TRBJ2-3, with 11 bases lining up with TRBD2. From germline, CDR1 is SGHTA and CDR2 FQGNSA. This CDR3 is 14 amino acids long. The junction had 4 bases not matched to a gene; V was cut back by 7 bases and J by 4 bases. CDR3 in amino acids: CASTLAGGPDTQYF. The CDR3 coding sequence is TGTGCCAGCACCCTAGCGGGAGGCCCAGATACGCAGTATTTT.

The chain recombines TRBV7-8 with TRBJ2-1; D is perhaps TRBD1 or TRBD2 (5 bases each). Germline lookup yields CDR1 SGHVS and CDR2 FQNEAQ. The CDR3 is made up of 14 amino acids. The V gene lost 4 bases and the J gene lost 5 bases, with 12 bases spanning the gap. The CDR3 nucleotides are TGTGCCAGCAGCTACCGGGACCCCGACAATGAGCAGTTCTTC. The encoded protein is CASSYRDPDNEQFF. The full variable domain, its missing parts supplied by reference TRBV7-8 and TRBJ2-1, is GAGVSQSPRYKVAKRGQDVALRCDPISGHVSLFWYQQALGQGPEFLTYFQNEAQLDKSGLPSDRFFAERPEGSVSTLKIQRTQQEDSAVYLCASSYRDPDNEQFFGPGTRLTVL.

CDR3 DNA: TGTGCCAGCAGCTTAGGTGCCTCGCATGACGAGCAGTACTTC. Translating it yields CASSLGASHDEQYF. The chain is built from TRBV7-7 and TRBJ2-7; D remains ambiguous. Germline V gives CDR1 SSHAT, CDR2 FNYEAQ (reference sequence). Trimming removed 1 base from V and 5 bases from J, with 12 bases in between. The CDR3 is made up of 14 amino acids.

V gene TRBV10-3 combines with J gene TRBJ2-3; tentatively, D is TRBD2 (6 bases). V lost 10 bases and J lost 4, with 18 bases in between. The germline V gene encodes CDR1 ENHRY and CDR2 SYGVKD. CDR3 length: 14 residues. The CDR3 nucleotides read TGTGCCACCCAGGGCGGGGCCATAGCAGATACGCAGTATTTT. As protein: CATQGGAIADTQYF.

The chain uses TRBV6-2 or TRBV6-3 and TRBJ1-1; D gene uncertain. Germline CDR1 MNHEY, CDR2 SVGEGT. V shed 0 bases and J shed 0 bases, with 5 bases lying between them. The CDR3 is 14 amino acids. CDR3 DNA sequence: TGTGCCAGCAGTTACTCCGCCGTGAACACTGAAGCTTTCTTT. It is translated as CASSYSAVNTEAFF.

V is TRBV6-2 or TRBV6-3 and J is TRBJ2-1; unclear D gene. This CDR3 has 14 residues. Trimming left V 7 bases short and J 6 bases short, with 16 bases between. The V gene's germline CDR1 is MNHEY and CDR2 SVGEGT. Here the CDR3 DNA reads TGTGCCAGCAATGCCCCCGCTGCTTCCAATGAGCAGTTCTTC. This codes for CASNAPAASNEQFF.

The chain couples TRBV30 to TRBJ2-6; 7 nucleotides align to TRBD2. V dropped 3 bases and J dropped 0; count of bases not matched to a gene: 14. The CDR3 is made up of 19 amino acids. The germline CDR1 and CDR2 sequences are GTSNPN and SVGIG (reference sequence). The CDR3 DNA sequence: TGTGCCTGGAGACCACATCCCCTCGGGAGGATCTCTGGGGCCAACGTCCTGACTTTC. Its translation: CAWRPHPLGRISGANVLTF.

V gene TRBV9 combines with J gene TRBJ2-6; 12 positions agree with TRBD2. V was pared by 4 bases and J by 3 bases, with 8 bases of the junction left unmatched. Germline assignment: CDR1 SGDLS and CDR2 YYNGEE. This CDR3 contains 18 residues. DNA of the CDR3: TGTGCCAGCAGCACTCGACTAGCGGGAGTCTATGGGGCCAACGTCCTGACTTTC. It specifies CASSTRLAGVYGANVLTF.

The chain has TRBV12-3 or TRBV12-4 and TRBJ2-5; D possibly uses TRBD1 or TRBD2 (5 bases each). The CDR3 is 15 residues long. Trimming removed 6 bases from V and 5 bases from J, with 19 bases in between. The CDR3 is CASRMTTGPGETQYF. CDR3 in DNA: TGTGCCAGCAGGATGACTACAGGCCCTGGGGAGACCCAGTACTTC.

The J gene is TRBJ1-1, the V gene TRBV30, with 7 bases aligning to TRBD1. Germline V gene sequence: CDR1 GTSNPN, CDR2 SVGIG (reference sequence). CDR3 size: 10 residues. The V segment lost 5 bases and the J segment 11 bases; nucleotides outside the gene matches: 5. The chain's CDR3 is CAWGQVVAFF. The CDR3 DNA reads as TGTGCCTGGGGACAGGTGGTGGCTTTCTTT. Drawing the rest from reference TRBV30 and TRBJ1-1, the complete variable domain is SQTIHQWPATLVQPVGSPLSLECTVEGTSNPNLYWYRQAAGRGLQLLFYSVGIGQISSEVPQNLSASRPQDRQFILSSKKLLLSDSGFYLCAWGQVVAFFGQGTRLTVV.